The 32 T cell receptor beta chains below were found in one sample sequenced in a study of blood T cell repertoires in COVID-19. Using immunoSEQ multiplex PCR, the repertoire was profiled, and TCRdb retains in-frame clones only, with some absent. The repertoire holds some 180,000 clones, with nearly 90% as singletons. Material: peripheral blood. The receptors derive from a man aged 45-65 years with COVID-19, enrolled during active disease.

The count of this clone is one. This rearrangement joins TRBV10-3 to TRBJ2-1; 12 bases match TRBD2. The CDR3 has 17 residues. With V trimmed by 6 bases and J by 7 bases, 13 bases remained unmatched. Germline loops: CDR1 ENHRY, CDR2 SYGVKD. The DNA of the CDR3 is TGTGCCATCAGCCCACGGACCCTAGCGGGAGGGGGGAATGAGCAGTTCTTC. It translates to CAISPRTLAGGGNEQFF.

The chain combines TRBV7-3 with TRBJ2-1, with TRBD2 matching over 9 bases. Germline loops: CDR1 SGHTA, CDR2 FQGTGA. CDR3 size: 14 residues. The V and J ends lost 5 bases and 9 bases, in that order; junction bases with no gene match: 8. The CDR3 is CASSPRLAGSEQFF. The CDR3 region has the DNA TGTGCCAGCAGCCCCCGGCTAGCGGGAAGTGAGCAGTTCTTC.

The chain has TRBV7-9 and TRBJ2-2; a weak D match, TRBD2 (5 bases). There are 14 residues in the CDR3. V lost 5 bases and J 4 bases, leaving 11 bases between the germline ends. Germline V lookup: CDR1 SEHNR, CDR2 FQNEAQ (reference sequence). The CDR3 spells CASSPPGSTGELFF. The DNA for the CDR3 is TGTGCCAGCAGCCCTCCGGGGAGCACCGGGGAGCTGTTTTTT.

This chain uses TRBV5-1 with TRBJ2-1, with TRBD2 identical over 14 bases. This CDR3 comprises 14 residues. The ends lost 5 bases at V and 9 bases at J; junction bases unmatched: 4. Germline CDR1 is SGHRS and CDR2 is YFSETQ. The CDR3 bases are TGCGCCAGCAGAGGGACTAGCGGGAGCGGTGAGCAGTTCTTC. Translating gives CASRGTSGSGEQFF.

The chain recombines TRBV28 with TRBJ1-5; a possible D gene is TRBD1 (6 bases). Trimming shortened V by 1 base and J by 0 bases, and 13 bases separated the two germline ends. The CDR3 has 17 residues. The germline gives CDR1 MDHEN, CDR2 SYDVKM. The CDR3, as DNA: TGTGCCAGCAGTTTATCCCCCCAGGGGATTAGCAATCAGCCCCAGCATTTT. Its protein product is CASSLSPQGISNQPQHF.

CDR3 nucleotide sequence: TGTGCCAGCAGCCAGGGACTAGCGGGAAGAGGAGAGACCCAGTACTTC. Translation: CASSQGLAGRGETQYF. The chain recombines TRBV7-8 with TRBJ2-5; 13 bases agree with TRBD2. The CDR3 has 16 residues. Germline V gives CDR1 SGHVS, CDR2 FQNEAQ. V lost 5 bases and J lost 4; bases outside the gene matches: 7. Looking up the rest from reference TRBV7-8 and TRBJ2-5 gives the full variable domain: GAGVSQSPRYKVAKRGQDVALRCDPISGHVSLFWYQQALGQGPEFLTYFQNEAQLDKSGLPSDRFFAERPEGSVSTLKIQRTQQEDSAVYLCASSQGLAGRGETQYFGPGTRLLVL.

The CDR3 reads CASSQTLQGRGNQPQHF. In DNA form, the CDR3 reads TGTGCCAGCAGCCAGACACTACAGGGTAGAGGCAATCAGCCCCAGCATTTT. The rearrangement links TRBV5-4 to TRBJ1-5; tentatively, D is TRBD1 (6 bases). The CDR3 is made up of 17 amino acids. CDR1 and CDR2 from the germline V gene are SGHNT and YYREEE (reference sequence). V was shortened by 4 bases and J by 2 bases, with 19 bases between the two germline ends.

The CDR3 region is CASSIRGPSYEQYF. CDR3 DNA sequence: TGTGCCAGTAGTATTAGAGGCCCCTCCTACGAGCAGTACTTC. The chain uses TRBV19 and TRBJ2-7; D gene unclear. The CDR3 extends over 14 amino acids. CDR1 and CDR2 from the germline V gene are LNHDA and SQIVND (reference sequence). V shed 3 bases and J shed 0 bases, with 9 bases lying between them.

V and J are TRBV7-2 and TRBJ2-1; TRBD2 aligns across 8 bases. Germline V lookup: CDR1 SGHTA, CDR2 FQGNSA. The CDR3 loop spans 14 amino acids. Trimming at V came to 5 bases and at J to 6 bases, leaving 6 bases not matched to a gene. CDR3 coding DNA: TGTGCCAGCAGCCCCCGGGAGGGCGGCAATGAGCAGTTCTTC. As protein: CASSPREGGNEQFF.

The chain combines TRBV7-9 with TRBJ1-2, with 9 bases identical to TRBD1. V gave up 4 bases and J gave up 11 bases; unmatched junction bases: 8. The CDR3 runs 13 residues. Germline CDR1 is SEHNR and CDR2 is FQNEAQ (reference sequence). The CDR3, as DNA: TGTGCCAGCAGCTCACAGGGGGCCCAAGGTTACACCTTC. Encoded protein: CASSSQGAQGYTF.

The chain carries TRBV5-8 and TRBJ2-7, with a possible D match to TRBD1 (6 bases). The CDR3 covers 12 residues. Germline CDR1 and CDR2: SGHTS and YDEGEE. V lost 4 bases and J lost 7, with 12 bases in between. The CDR3 DNA follows: TGTGCCAGCAGCAAACAGGGACGGGAGCAGTACTTC. The encoded protein is CASSKQGREQYF.

The V call is TRBV5-5, the J call TRBJ2-7; tentative D call: TRBD1 (6 bases). From germline, CDR1 is SGHKS and CDR2 YYEKEE (reference sequence). Trimming shortened V by 0 bases and J by 1 base, and 14 bases separated the two germline ends. The CDR3 totals 16 residues. CDR3 amino acids: CASSLGTGLGSYEQYF. The DNA of the CDR3 is TGTGCCAGCAGCTTGGGAACAGGGCTTGGGTCCTACGAGCAGTACTTC.

V usage is TRBV3-1 (or the pseudogene TRBV3-2) and J usage is TRBJ2-5, with 7 nucleotides matching TRBD1. Germline CDR1 reads LGHDT; CDR2 reads YNNKEL (reference sequence). V was pared by 1 base and J by 2 bases, with 7 bases of the junction left unmatched. This CDR3 spans 16 amino acids. In nucleotides, the CDR3 is TGTGCCAGCAGCCAAGGAGGGACAGCAAATCAAGAGACCCAGTACTTC. Its translation is CASSQGGTANQETQYF.

This clone was picked up a small number of times. The J gene is TRBJ1-6, the V gene TRBV15; D gene ambiguous. This CDR3 contains 16 residues. Germline CDR1 LNHNV, CDR2 YYDKDF (reference sequence). V lost 3 bases to trimming and J lost 0 bases, with 9 bases between them. The CDR3 DNA reads TGTGCCACCAGCAGGAAGCTACCCTCCTATAATTCACCCCTCCACTTT. As protein: CATSRKLPSYNSPLHF.

The chain employs TRBV21-1 and TRBJ1-4; the table names TRBD1, a call not compared with the DNA. TRBV21-1 is termed a pseudogene. The CDR3 loop spans 17 amino acids. This chain's CDR3 is CAGIGGQALRGNEKLFF. CDR3 nucleotides: TGTGCCGGCATTGGGGGACAGGCCCTGAGAGGGAATGAAAAACTGTTTTTT.

The rearrangement links TRBV28 to TRBJ1-4; 10 bases map to TRBD1. V lost 5 bases to trimming and J lost 6 bases; unmatched junction nucleotides: 3. Per the germline V gene, CDR1 is MDHEN and CDR2 is SYDVKM. CDR3 length: 14 residues. The CDR3: CASSRTGGDEKLFF. CDR3 DNA sequence: TGTGCCAGCAGTCGGACAGGGGGGGATGAAAAACTGTTTTTT.

V gene TRBV3-1 (or the pseudogene TRBV3-2) combines with J gene TRBJ1-1; TRBD1 might be the D (6 bases). This CDR3 has 12 amino acids. V dropped 0 bases and J dropped 11 bases, with 10 bases sitting between them. The germline V gene has CDR1 LGHDT and CDR2 YNNKEL (reference sequence). The CDR3 region has the DNA TGTGCCAGCAGCCAAGAGACAGGCAGGGCTTTCTTT. Protein: CASSQETGRAFF.

This chain connects TRBV12-5 to TRBJ2-2; D might be TRBD2 (6 bases). The CDR3 is 17 amino acids. V dropped 0 bases and J dropped 8 bases, with 19 bases sitting between them. Germline V gene sequence: CDR1 LGHNT, CDR2 FRNRAP. The CDR3 DNA is TGTGCTAGTGGTTTGGTCCCAGGAGGGACCGCCACGGGGGAGCTGTTTTTT. Translation: CASGLVPGGTATGELFF.

The V call is TRBV28, the J call TRBJ1-1; D is unresolved. CDR3 length: 11 amino acids. The germline V and J ends were trimmed by 6 bases and 7 bases, with 9 bases remaining between them. Germline V gene sequence: CDR1 MDHEN, CDR2 SYDVKM. In DNA form, the CDR3 reads TGTGCCAGCAGCCCTAAAATTGAAGCTTTCTTT. This codes for CASSPKIEAFF.

For this clone: Other DNA sequences within the sample encode an identical CDR3. The chain has TRBV7-8 and TRBJ1-2, with D possibly matching TRBD1 (5 bases). The CDR3 runs 16 residues. The germline V and J ends were trimmed by 2 bases and 2 bases, with 15 bases remaining between them. Germline V gives CDR1 SGHVS, CDR2 FQNEAQ. The CDR3 coding sequence is TGTGCCAGCAGCTTATGGAATGTGGGGCAGAACTATGGCTACACCTTC. This gives the protein CASSLWNVGQNYGYTF.

In its sample, this clone was seen a few times. The chain combines TRBV9 with TRBJ2-1, with a possible D match to TRBD2 (5 bases). Germline CDR1 SGDLS, CDR2 YYNGEE. The CDR3 loop spans 14 amino acids. Trimming removed 4 bases at V and 6 bases at J, with 14 bases between. The CDR3 bases are TGTGCCAGCAGCCCTCGGACTCGAATCAATGAGCAGTTCTTC. Its protein product is CASSPRTRINEQFF.

This chain uses TRBV5-1 with TRBJ2-4; D call uncertain. Germline assignment: CDR1 SGHRS and CDR2 YFSETQ. The CDR3 is 14 residues long. Trimming removed 4 bases at V and 5 bases at J, with 13 bases between. The DNA for the CDR3 is TGCGCCAGCAGCCTGGCAAGTCGGGAAAACATTCAGTACTTC. This translates into CASSLASRENIQYF.

The chain recombines TRBV19 with TRBJ1-3, with TRBD1 identical over 7 bases. Trimming took 8 bases from V and 0 from J; bases not matched to a gene: 10. CDR1 and CDR2 (germline): LNHDA, SQIVND (reference sequence). CDR3 length: 16 residues. CDR3 in amino acids: CASSPGQRTSGNTIYF. CDR3 in DNA: TGTGCCAGTTCTCCGGGACAGCGAACCTCTGGAAACACCATATATTTT.

This rearrangement joins TRBV11-3 to TRBJ2-1; 11 positions agree with TRBD1. The CDR3 has 16 amino acids. V gave up 2 bases and J gave up 6 bases; unmatched junction bases: 6. Germline V gene lookup returns CDR1 SGHNT and CDR2 YENEEA. The CDR3 loop reads CASSLMWGQGGNEQFF. CDR3 DNA: TGTGCCAGCAGCTTAATGTGGGGACAGGGGGGCAATGAGCAGTTCTTC. Combining the CDR3 with reference TRBV11-3 and TRBJ2-1 gives the whole variable domain EAGVVQSPRYKIIEKKQPVAFWCNPISGHNTLYWYLQNLGQGPELLIRYENEEAVDDSQLPKDRFSAERLKGVDSTLKIQPAELGDSAVYLCASSLMWGQGGNEQFFGPGTRLTVL.

The chain combines TRBV30 with TRBJ2-3; D gene unclear. The CDR3 is 12 residues long. Deletions cut 0 bases from V and 3 bases from J, with 4 bases between. Looked up from germline, CDR1 is GTSNPN and CDR2 is SVGIG (reference sequence). CDR3 sequence (DNA): TGTGCCTGGAGTGTAGCAACAGATACGCAGTATTTT. Amino acid sequence: CAWSVATDTQYF.

This clone was recorded a few times. The chain couples TRBV7-8 to TRBJ2-3, with a possible D match to TRBD2 (5 bases). Germline assignment: CDR1 SGHVS and CDR2 FQNEAQ. V gave up 5 bases and J gave up 1 base, with 7 bases separating them. The CDR3 is made up of 13 amino acids. The CDR3 DNA sequence: TGTGCCAGCAGCAGCGGAGGCACAGATACGCAGTATTTT. It codes for CASSSGGTDTQYF.

The chain combines TRBV7-9 with TRBJ2-2; perhaps TRBD1 as D (6 bases). Germline CDR1 SEHNR, CDR2 FQNEAQ (reference sequence). V was pared by 5 bases and J by 7 bases, with 11 bases between. The CDR3 has 13 amino acids. The DNA of the CDR3 is TGTGCCAGCAGCATACAGGGAAGCGGGGAGCTGTTTTTT. Amino acids: CASSIQGSGELFF.

V gene TRBV10-3 combines with J gene TRBJ1-2; D perhaps matches TRBD1 (5 bases). V was pared by 4 bases and J by 3 bases, with 12 bases between. The CDR3 runs to 14 residues. Looked up from germline, CDR1 is ENHRY and CDR2 is SYGVKD. In DNA form, the CDR3 reads TGTGCCATCAGTGCAAGGGGTTTCGACTATGGCTACACCTTC. Amino acid sequence: CAISARGFDYGYTF.

The chain recombines TRBV19 with TRBJ1-6; D perhaps matches TRBD1 (5 bases). Germline assignment: CDR1 LNHDA and CDR2 SQIVND (reference sequence). The CDR3 runs to 15 residues. V was shortened by 6 bases and J by 4 bases, with 13 bases between the two germline ends. The CDR3 region is CASSPGRQYNSPLHF. DNA for the CDR3: TGTGCCAGTAGCCCAGGAAGACAGTATAATTCACCCCTCCACTTT.

This sequence joins TRBV4-1 and TRBJ2-7; D may be TRBD2 (7 bases). CDR1 and CDR2 (germline): MGHRA, YSYEKL. V was cut by 4 bases and J by 3 bases, with 13 bases left in between. There are 14 residues in the CDR3. In DNA form, the CDR3 reads TGCGCCAGCAGCCTCGGGGGGCCTAGCTACGAGCAGTACTTC. Translated, it gives CASSLGGPSYEQYF.

This clone occurred a few times. V is TRBV5-1 and J is TRBJ1-3; 7 bases match TRBD1. This CDR3 is built from 15 residues. Germline assignment: CDR1 SGHRS and CDR2 YFSETQ. V gave up 2 bases and J gave up 2 bases; unmatched junction bases: 4. The CDR3 protein is CASSFYGTAGNTIYF. In DNA form, the CDR3 reads TGCGCCAGCAGCTTCTATGGGACAGCTGGAAACACCATATATTTT.

The chain is built from TRBV18 and TRBJ1-2, with a weak D call TRBD1 (5 bases). Trimming took 4 bases from V and 0 from J, leaving 9 bases between them. The germline V gene encodes CDR1 KGHSH and CDR2 LQKENI. The CDR3 extends over 14 amino acids. Written as DNA, the CDR3 is TGTGCCAGCTCACGGGGCGTATCTAACTATGGCTACACCTTC. The encoded protein is CASSRGVSNYGYTF.